This entry lists 28 T cell receptor beta chains sequenced from one sample in a study of T cells in Graves' hyperthyroidism and ophthalmopathy (dated by TCRdb to between 2018 and 2021). The library was generated by multiplex PCR. The sample was run on an Illumina HiSeq 2000. TCR beta CDR3 regions were amplified from RNA transcripts. A first-round RT-PCR of the TCR CDR3 used the HTBI primer set with the Qiagen OneStep RT-PCR kit. TCRdb itself trimmed the public reads at Q25 with fastp, ran MiXCR and retained productive beta chains. Rows merge per CDR3 protein into single entries with the most common DNA and genes. The sample data list around 500,000 distinct CDR3 sequences, and 16% of these were observed just once. The ten largest clonotypes hold approximately 30% of the sample. Sequencing used blood. Receptor source: a woman aged 25 to 39 with Graves' ophthalmopathy.

Comments on this clonotype: This may come from a read error, since a much larger clone is one base off. The J gene is TRBJ1-5, the V gene TRBV2; D uncertain. Trimming cost V 8 bases and J 0 bases, with 11 bases left between them. The germline V gene has CDR1 SNHLY and CDR2 FYNNEI. This CDR3 region has 14 residues. The CDR3: CASGVSNSNQPQHF. CDR3 nucleotides: TGTGCCAGCGGTGTTTCAAATAGCAATCAGCCCCAGCATTTT.

The rearrangement links TRBV6-2 or TRBV6-3 to TRBJ1-3; D remains unclear. CDR1 and CDR2 (germline): MNHEY, SVGEGT. The CDR3 is 14 residues long. Trimming cost V 5 bases and J 0 bases, with 8 bases left between them. As DNA, the CDR3 is TGTGCCAGCAGTCCCCTGGGCTCTGGAAACACCATATATTTT. It yields the protein CASSPLGSGNTIYF.

The chain links TRBV6-1 to TRBJ2-5; D assignment may be TRBD1 or TRBD2 (6 bases each). Between the trimmed V and J ends, which lost 7 bases and 5 bases, there was a span of 17 bases. Germline lookup yields CDR1 MNHNS and CDR2 SASEGT. This CDR3 is built from 14 residues. DNA for the CDR3: TGTGCCAGCACCCTAAGGGGGGCGCTTGAGACCCAGTACTTC. Its protein product is CASTLRGALETQYF.

Many counts were recorded for this clonotype. The chain joins TRBV30 to TRBJ1-6, with D hard to call. The ends were cut back, 3 bases at V and 4 bases at J, with 10 bases in the middle. Germline CDR1 and CDR2: GTSNPN and SVGIG (reference sequence). The CDR3 consists of 14 residues. The CDR3 coding sequence is TGTGCCTGGAGGATAAGCGGATATAATTCACCCCTCCACTTT. Its protein is CAWRISGYNSPLHF.

This clonotype appeared many times. This chain uses TRBV27 with TRBJ2-1; 9 nucleotides agree with TRBD2. The CDR3 has 17 residues. Losses at the gene ends were 2 bases for V and 0 bases for J; bases not matched to a gene: 5. Germline loops: CDR1 MNHEY, CDR2 SMNVEV (reference sequence). This chain's CDR3 is CASSLGGRALSYNEQFF. The CDR3 DNA reads as TGTGCCAGCAGTTTAGGCGGGAGGGCCCTCTCCTACAATGAGCAGTTCTTC.

The chain recombines TRBV12-3 or TRBV12-4 with TRBJ2-7, with TRBD2 matching 9 bases. With V trimmed by 6 bases and J by 4 bases, 10 bases remained unmatched. This CDR3 spans 15 amino acids. The DNA for the CDR3 is TGTGCCAGCAGCCTTAGCGGGAGAAGTCTGTACGAGCAGTACTTC. It encodes CASSLSGRSLYEQYF.

This clonotype was counted a few times. The CDR3 bases are TGTGCTAGTGGTTTGACAGGGACAGATACGCAGTATTTT. Translating gives CASGLTGTDTQYF. The chain carries TRBV12-5 and TRBJ2-3; weak D call: TRBD1 (6 bases). CDR1 is LGHNT and CDR2 is FRNRAP in the germline V gene. Trimming pared 2 bases from V and 3 bases from J, leaving 6 bases between. The CDR3 has 13 amino acids. The entire variable domain, with the rest obtained from reference TRBV12-5 and TRBJ2-3, is as follows: DARVTQTPRHKVTEMGQEVTMRCQPILGHNTVFWYRQTMMQGLELLAYFRNRAPLDDSGMPKDRFSAEMPDATLATLKIQPSEPRDSAVYFCASGLTGTDTQYFGPGTRLTVL.

This clonotype came up many times. This chain uses TRBV6-2 or TRBV6-3 with TRBJ2-3; possibly TRBD1 or TRBD2 for D (5 bases each). Between the trimmed V and J ends, which lost 6 bases and 2 bases, there was a span of 9 bases. CDR3 length: 13 amino acids. Germline V CDR1 and CDR2: MNHEY, SVGEGT. CDR3 DNA: TGTGCCAGCAGGGGGGTCCCCACAGATACGCAGTATTTT. Translating gives CASRGVPTDTQYF.

The chain is built from TRBV5-8 and TRBJ2-1; D uncertain. V was shortened by 4 bases and J by 8 bases, with 16 bases between the two germline ends. Germline-derived CDR1 and CDR2 are SGHTS and YDEGEE. The CDR3 runs 14 residues. The DNA for the CDR3 is TGTGCCAGCAGCGCTGGTTCGGGTTGGGATGAGCAGTTCTTC. Protein product: CASSAGSGWDEQFF.

The gene calls are TRBV29-1 and TRBJ2-2; TRBD1 matches at 7 bases. Trimming took 7 bases from V and 8 from J; bases not matched to a gene: 10. This CDR3 comprises 13 residues. The germline V gene has CDR1 SQVTM and CDR2 ANQGSEA. CDR3 region: CSGEAGGRGELFF. In DNA form, the CDR3 reads TGCAGCGGAGAAGCAGGGGGTAGGGGGGAGCTGTTTTTT.

V usage is TRBV28 and J usage is TRBJ1-1; D is ambiguous. Trimming removed 5 bases at V and 1 base at J, with 17 bases between. The V gene's germline CDR1 is MDHEN and CDR2 SYDVKM. CDR3 size: 16 residues. CDR3: CASSLERIGPNTEAFF. The CDR3 nucleotides are TGTGCCAGCAGTCTGGAACGAATTGGGCCGAACACTGAAGCTTTCTTT.

The gene calls are TRBV5-4 and TRBJ1-1; 8 nucleotides align to TRBD1. Losses at the gene ends were 3 bases for V and 5 bases for J; bases not matched to a gene: 15. CDR1 SGHNT and CDR2 YYREEE come from the germline V gene (reference sequence). The CDR3 is 17 residues long. Here the CDR3 reads CASSYKSGGLDGTEAFF. Here the CDR3 DNA reads TGTGCCAGCAGCTACAAATCAGGGGGCCTTGATGGGACTGAAGCTTTCTTT.

This clonotype was seen repeatedly, ten times or more. The chain has TRBV11-3 and TRBJ1-1; D remains ambiguous. Germline assignment: CDR1 SGHNT and CDR2 YENEEA. The CDR3 sequence is 13 residues long. The V end was cut by 3 bases, the J end by 6 bases, with 11 bases between. CDR3 nucleotide sequence: TGTGCCAGCAGCTTTGGGAGGACCGCTGAAGCTTTCTTT. It codes for CASSFGRTAEAFF.

This clonotype was seen a few times. The chain joins TRBV10-3 to TRBJ1-1, with 9 bases identical to TRBD1. The CDR3 consists of 14 residues. Germline V lookup: CDR1 ENHRY, CDR2 SYGVKD. Losses at the gene ends were 6 bases for V and 2 bases for J; bases not matched to a gene: 4. CDR3 protein: CAIRSQGANTEAFF. Here the CDR3 DNA reads TGTGCCATCAGGTCACAGGGGGCTAACACTGAAGCTTTCTTT.

This clonotype was recorded at least ten times. The chain couples TRBV24-1 to TRBJ2-1; 8 bases align to TRBD1. CDR3 length equals 12 residues. CDR1 and CDR2 from the germline V gene are KGHDR and SFDVKD. J was trimmed by 5 bases and V by 12 bases; bases with no gene match: 5. The CDR3 loop is CAVDRGHNEQFF. CDR3 DNA: TGTGCCGTCGACAGGGGCCACAATGAGCAGTTCTTC.

The V and J genes are TRBV15 and TRBJ2-7, with D maybe TRBD1 (5 bases). V was clipped by 2 bases and J by 0 bases, with 14 bases between them. The CDR3 length is 16 residues. The germline V gene encodes CDR1 LNHNV and CDR2 YYDKDF (reference sequence). The CDR3 loop reads CATSRRTGPLSYEQYF. CDR3 DNA sequence: TGTGCCACCAGCAGACGAACAGGTCCACTCTCCTACGAGCAGTACTTC.

The genes are TRBV7-8 and TRBJ2-6; D unresolved. Trimming stripped 4 bases from V and 8 bases from J, with 9 bases between. Germline V CDR1 and CDR2: SGHVS, FQNEAQ. CDR3 size: 13 residues. This chain's CDR3 is CASSSRQTNVLTF. CDR3 in DNA: TGTGCCAGCAGCTCAAGACAAACCAACGTCCTGACTTTC.

This clonotype appeared a few times. V and J are TRBV5-1 and TRBJ2-1, with TRBD1 matching 10 bases. The CDR3 totals 14 residues. Looked up from germline, CDR1 is SGHRS and CDR2 is YFSETQ. The V and J ends lost 4 bases and 9 bases, in that order; junction bases with no gene match: 7. The CDR3 protein is CASSMDRGNSEQFF. The CDR3 region has the DNA TGCGCCAGCAGCATGGACAGGGGGAATAGTGAGCAGTTCTTC.

This clonotype was counted a single time. The chain uses TRBV7-2 and TRBJ2-7; D not certain. The CDR3 sequence is 13 residues long. Trimming pared 5 bases from V and 4 bases from J, leaving 12 bases between. Germline lookup yields CDR1 SGHTA and CDR2 FQGNSA. This CDR3 is CASSPSVQYEQYF. The CDR3 nucleotides are TGTGCCAGCAGCCCATCCGTCCAATACGAGCAGTACTTC.

The chain has TRBV29-1 and TRBJ2-7; D perhaps matches TRBD2 (5 bases). The V gene lost 6 bases and the J gene lost 7 bases, with 19 bases spanning the gap. Germline V gene lookup returns CDR1 SQVTM and CDR2 ANQGSEA. This CDR3 spans 13 amino acids. CDR3 bases: TGCAGCGTGGCGTATTTAGGCCGGGGAGAGCAGTACTTC. Protein: CSVAYLGRGEQYF.

This clonotype was detected only a few times. This chain links TRBV6-6 with TRBJ1-2; no reliable D call. The CDR3 length is 15 residues. Germline CDR1 and CDR2: MNHNY and SVGAGI (reference sequence). V was trimmed by 2 bases and J by 0 bases, leaving 10 bases between them. This CDR3 reads CASSYGVQANYGYTF. CDR3 DNA: TGTGCCAGCAGTTACGGGGTGCAGGCTAACTATGGCTACACCTTC.

As regards this clonotype: Its ends do not fully match the called genes, so a read error is possible. The chain couples TRBV5-1 to TRBJ2-3, with 9 bases matching TRBD2. The germline V gene has CDR1 SGHRS and CDR2 YFSETQ. CDR3 length: 14 residues. The CDR3 DNA reads TGCACCAGCAGACCAAACGCGGGGGGGCATACGCAGTATTTT. It encodes CTSRPNAGGHTQYF.

This clonotype was counted ten times or more. The V and J genes are TRBV27 and TRBJ2-7, with D possibly TRBD1 on 6 matching bases. CDR1 is MNHEY and CDR2 is SMNVEV in the germline V gene (reference sequence). The CDR3 sequence is 13 residues long. V lost 5 bases, J lost 6 bases, and 14 bases lay in between. The CDR3 loop reads CASSQTQGSEQYF. The CDR3 DNA reads TGTGCCAGCAGTCAAACACAGGGTTCCGAGCAGTACTTC.

This clonotype occurred a few times. The chain carries TRBV12-5 and TRBJ1-2, with D possibly being TRBD1 (6 bases). In germline, CDR1 is LGHNT, CDR2 FRNRAP. V gave up 2 bases and J gave up 5 bases, with 18 bases separating them. The CDR3 length is 16 residues. The CDR3: CASGLTPGVPAYGYTF. In DNA form, the CDR3 reads TGTGCTAGTGGTTTGACCCCAGGGGTACCCGCTTATGGCTACACCTTC. Combining the CDR3 with reference TRBV12-5 and TRBJ1-2 gives the whole variable domain DARVTQTPRHKVTEMGQEVTMRCQPILGHNTVFWYRQTMMQGLELLAYFRNRAPLDDSGMPKDRFSAEMPDATLATLKIQPSEPRDSAVYFCASGLTPGVPAYGYTFGSGTRLTVV.

This clonotype showed up many times. V and J are TRBV11-2 and TRBJ2-5; weak D call: TRBD1 (5 bases). Germline V lookup: CDR1 SGHAT, CDR2 FQNNGV. The CDR3 is 13 residues long. V lost 3 bases to trimming and J lost 2 bases, with 7 bases between them. The CDR3 reads CASSLTAQETQYF. CDR3 DNA: TGTGCCAGCAGCTTGACAGCACAAGAGACCCAGTACTTC.

The chain recombines TRBV7-9 with TRBJ2-1; 7 nucleotides align to TRBD2. The J segment lost 4 bases and the V segment lost 5 bases, leaving 8 bases of the junction unmatched. Germline V gives CDR1 SEHNR, CDR2 FQNEAQ (reference sequence). The CDR3 runs 15 residues. CDR3 nucleotide sequence: TGTGCCAGCAGCCAATTGGGGACTACGTACAATGAGCAGTTCTTC. This gives the protein CASSQLGTTYNEQFF.

The chain couples TRBV5-1 to TRBJ2-2, with D unclear. This CDR3 contains 13 residues. With 4 bases removed from V and 7 bases from J, the gap between germline ends came to 11 bases. CDR1 is SGHRS and CDR2 is YFSETQ in the germline V gene. The CDR3 sequence: CASSLGQDGELFF. In nucleotides, the CDR3 is TGCGCCAGCAGCCTGGGTCAGGACGGGGAGCTGTTTTTT.

This clonotype appeared many times. This chain uses TRBV2 with TRBJ2-7, with TRBD1 matching 8 bases. The V segment lost 0 bases and the J segment 2 bases; nucleotides outside the gene matches: 3. Germline-derived CDR1 and CDR2 are SNHLY and FYNNEI. This CDR3 contains 15 residues. The CDR3 sequence is CASSEAPGGAYEQYF. The CDR3 coding sequence is TGTGCCAGCAGTGAAGCTCCAGGGGGCGCCTACGAGCAGTACTTC.